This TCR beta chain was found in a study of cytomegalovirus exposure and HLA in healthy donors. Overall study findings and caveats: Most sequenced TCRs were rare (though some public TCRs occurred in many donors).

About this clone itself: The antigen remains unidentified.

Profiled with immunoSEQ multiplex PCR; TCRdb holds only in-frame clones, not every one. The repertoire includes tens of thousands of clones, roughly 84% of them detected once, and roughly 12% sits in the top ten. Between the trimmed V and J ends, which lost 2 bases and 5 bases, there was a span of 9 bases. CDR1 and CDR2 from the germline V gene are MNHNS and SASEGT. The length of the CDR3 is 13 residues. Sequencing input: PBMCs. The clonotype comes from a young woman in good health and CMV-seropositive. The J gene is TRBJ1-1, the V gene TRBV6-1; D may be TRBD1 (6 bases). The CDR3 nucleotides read TGTGCCAGCAGTGAAAAGGGGGTGACTGAAGCTTTCTTT. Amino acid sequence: CASSEKGVTEAFF.